The next 12 T cell receptor beta chains were all read from a single sample in a study of OX40 agonist ivuxolimab in advanced cancers. Profiled with immunoSEQ multiplex PCR; TCRdb holds only in-frame clones, not every one. The sample includes roughly 65,000 clones, 65% to 80% of them seen just once. Source: CD4+ or CD8+ T cells sorted from blood, taken in a trial of the OX40 agonist ivuxolimab. The origin of the receptors is an adult with an advanced solid tumor such as melanoma, head and neck, liver or kidney cancer.

The rearrangement joins TRBV14 to TRBJ1-5; a weak D match, TRBD1 (5 bases). The CDR3 is 13 amino acids. V lost 4 bases, J lost 3 bases, and 7 bases lay in between. CDR1 is SGHDN and CDR2 is FVKESK in the germline V gene. The CDR3 DNA reads as TGTGCCAGCAGCCTGGGACTCAATCAGCCCCAGCATTTT. Translated, it gives CASSLGLNQPQHF.

The chain is built from TRBV11-3 and TRBJ1-3; 9 nucleotides match TRBD1. Germline trimming cut 5 bases from V and 3 bases from J; bases unmatched to any gene: 11. The germline V gene has CDR1 SGHNT and CDR2 YENEEA. The CDR3 contains 17 residues. CDR3 sequence: CASSHRTGAACGNTIYF. The CDR3 DNA sequence: TGTGCCAGCAGCCACAGGACAGGGGCGGCTTGTGGAAACACCATATATTTT.

The rearrangement joins TRBV2 to TRBJ1-1; D uncertain. The CDR3 spans 15 residues. Trimming took off 4 bases at V and 0 bases at J, with 12 bases between the two ends. CDR1 is SNHLY, CDR2 FYNNEI, per germline. The CDR3, as DNA: TGTGCCAGCAGTGGACGGGCGGGGATGAACACTGAAGCTTTCTTT. As protein: CASSGRAGMNTEAFF.

The V call is TRBV7-9, the J call TRBJ2-2; D gene ambiguous. V dropped 0 bases and J dropped 2 bases, with 7 bases sitting between them. CDR1 SEHNR and CDR2 FQNEAQ come from the germline V gene (reference sequence). The CDR3 contains 15 residues. CDR3 residues: CASSLAVTNTGELFF. Here the CDR3 DNA reads TGTGCCAGCAGCTTAGCGGTGACTAACACCGGGGAGCTGTTTTTT.

Only a few counts were recorded for this clone. The rearrangement joins TRBV5-4 to TRBJ2-7; D is unclear. The CDR3 spans 12 residues. CDR1 SGHNT and CDR2 YYREEE come from the germline V gene (reference sequence). The V and J ends lost 1 base and 6 bases respectively, with 8 bases between them. The CDR3 spells CASSLQTGEQYF. CDR3 sequence (DNA): TGTGCCAGCAGCTTGCAAACCGGCGAGCAGTACTTC.

The chain uses TRBV30 and TRBJ1-2, with D unresolved. This CDR3 region has 11 residues. V was clipped by 3 bases and J by 8 bases, with 10 bases between them. Germline assignment: CDR1 GTSNPN and CDR2 SVGIG (reference sequence). CDR3 sequence reads: CAWRNTGGYTF. DNA of the CDR3: TGTGCCTGGAGAAATACTGGAGGCTACACCTTC.

The J gene is TRBJ2-2, the V gene TRBV5-1, with 16 nucleotides matching TRBD2. Germline V lookup: CDR1 SGHRS, CDR2 YFSETQ. V shed 3 bases and J 4 bases; nucleotides not matched to a gene: 6. The CDR3 has 18 residues. CDR3 DNA sequence: TGCGCCAGCAGCTCGGGACTAGCGGGGGGGCGAGGCACCGGGGAGCTGTTTTTT. It is translated as CASSSGLAGGRGTGELFF. The complete variable domain, with remaining parts taken from reference TRBV5-1 and TRBJ2-2, reads KAGVTQTPRYLIKTRGQQVTLSCSPISGHRSVSWYQQTPGQGLQFLFEYFSETQRNKGNFPGRFSGRQFSNSRSEMNVSTLELGDSALYLCASSSGLAGGRGTGELFFGEGSRLTVL.

The J gene is TRBJ2-3, the V gene TRBV28; 10 bases map to TRBD2. Germline CDR1 reads MDHEN; CDR2 reads SYDVKM. The CDR3 runs to 15 residues. Trimming cost V 6 bases and J 5 bases; bases outside gene matches: 8. In DNA form, the CDR3 reads TGTGCCAGCAGCCTACCCGGGACTAGCGAAGATACGCAGTATTTT. Its translation is CASSLPGTSEDTQYF.

The rearrangement uses TRBV6-6 and TRBJ2-5, with TRBD1 matching over 12 bases. The germline gives CDR1 MNHNY, CDR2 SVGAGI (reference sequence). CDR3 length: 14 amino acids. With V trimmed by 4 bases and J by 4 bases, 1 base remained unmatched. CDR3 sequence (DNA): TGTGCCAGCAGTTGGGACAGGGGGCGAGAGACCCAGTACTTC. Encoded protein: CASSWDRGRETQYF.

The chain employs TRBV28 and TRBJ2-1, with 10 bases lining up with TRBD1. With V trimmed by 6 bases and J by 4 bases, 6 bases remained unmatched. The CDR3 runs 15 residues. CDR1 is MDHEN and CDR2 is SYDVKM in the germline V gene. CDR3 protein: CASRAGTGEYNEQFF. As DNA, the CDR3 is TGTGCCAGCAGAGCCGGGACAGGGGAATACAATGAGCAGTTCTTC. Supplemented by reference TRBV28 and TRBJ2-1, the full variable domain reads DVKVTQSSRYLVKRTGEKVFLECVQDMDHENMFWYRQDPGLGLRLIYFSYDVKMKEKGDIPEGYSVSREKKERFSLILESASTNQTSMYLCASRAGTGEYNEQFFGPGTRLTVL.

The V and J genes are TRBV9 and TRBJ2-5, with TRBD2 matching 14 bases. V was pared by 0 bases and J by 5 bases, with 6 bases of the junction left unmatched. Germline CDR1 reads SGDLS; CDR2 reads YYNGEE. The CDR3 covers 17 residues. The CDR3 loop is CASSVAEGLAGVETQYF. DNA for the CDR3: TGTGCCAGCAGCGTAGCGGAGGGACTAGCGGGGGTGGAGACCCAGTACTTC.

The V call is TRBV18, the J call TRBJ1-4, with a tentative D call TRBD1 (5 bases). Germline V gene sequence: CDR1 KGHSH, CDR2 LQKENI. This CDR3 is 15 amino acids long. The V end was cut by 4 bases, the J end by 5 bases, with 14 bases between. CDR3 sequence: CASSLRVGENEKLFF. The CDR3 DNA sequence: TGTGCCAGCTCACTCCGAGTGGGGGAAAATGAAAAACTGTTTTTT.